This TCR beta chain was recovered during a study of response to subunit inactivated influenza vaccine. This clonotype turned up a few times. Its cognate antigen is unknown. The study's findings and limits: New T cells are recruited in small numbers by each seasonal influenza vaccination, according to the authors' suggestion.

The germline CDR1 and CDR2 sequences are MNHNS and SASEGT. The CDR3 has 14 residues. V lost 8 bases and J lost 0, with 8 bases in between. TCRdb re-called the RT-PCR reads through MiXCR, storing one row per CDR3 protein. Of more than 550,000 distinct CDR3 sequences in the sample, roughly 10% were seen once. This TCR was sampled from a man between 50 and 59 years old who received an inactivated influenza vaccine. The chain joins TRBV6-1 to TRBJ2-6; D remains unclear. The material sequenced was PBMCs from blood, taken on the day of vaccination. Here the CDR3 DNA reads TGTGCCAGCGTCAAGCGCTCTGGGGCCAACGTCCTGACTTTC. It translates to CASVKRSGANVLTF.